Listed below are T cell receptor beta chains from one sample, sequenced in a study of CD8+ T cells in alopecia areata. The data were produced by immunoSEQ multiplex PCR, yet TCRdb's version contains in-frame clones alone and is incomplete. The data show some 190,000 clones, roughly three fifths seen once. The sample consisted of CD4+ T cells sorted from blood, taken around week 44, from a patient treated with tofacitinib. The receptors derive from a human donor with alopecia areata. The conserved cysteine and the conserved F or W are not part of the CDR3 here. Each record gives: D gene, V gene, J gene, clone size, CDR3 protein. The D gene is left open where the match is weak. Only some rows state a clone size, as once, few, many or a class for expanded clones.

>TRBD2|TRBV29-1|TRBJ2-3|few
SVRSGVSTDTQY
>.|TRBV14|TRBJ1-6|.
ASSQAPGMALH
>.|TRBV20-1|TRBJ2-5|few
SARLAETQY
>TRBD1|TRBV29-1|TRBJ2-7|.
SVHLGGQGAHEQY
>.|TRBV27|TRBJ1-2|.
ASSYSNWGYT
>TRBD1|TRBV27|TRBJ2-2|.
ASSTGTGRAGELF
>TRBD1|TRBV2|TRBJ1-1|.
ASTRTGIEAF
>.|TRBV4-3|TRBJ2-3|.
ASSLDSSDTQY
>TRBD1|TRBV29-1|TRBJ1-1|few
SVGQGTNTEAF
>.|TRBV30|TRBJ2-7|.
AWTKDTYEQY
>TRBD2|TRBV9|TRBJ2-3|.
ASSVSGGWEDTQY
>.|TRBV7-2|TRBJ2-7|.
ASSRSSTGPEQY
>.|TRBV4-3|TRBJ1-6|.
ASSQAEGYNSPLH
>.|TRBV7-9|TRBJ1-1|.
ASSLGTTPDTEAF
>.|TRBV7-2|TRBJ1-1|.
ASRRDGRAIEAF
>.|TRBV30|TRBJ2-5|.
AWRGLGETQY
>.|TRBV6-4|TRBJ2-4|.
ASSQTSNDIQY
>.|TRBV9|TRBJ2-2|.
ASSPFVPGSAGELF
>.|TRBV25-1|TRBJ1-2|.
ASSESGGGHGYT
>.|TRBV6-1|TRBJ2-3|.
ASSDHTRQY
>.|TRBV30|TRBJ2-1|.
AWSTSTRYSSYNEQF
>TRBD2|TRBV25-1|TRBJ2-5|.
ASSDKLAGIQETQY
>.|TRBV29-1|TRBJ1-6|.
TAVRFRSSYNSPLH
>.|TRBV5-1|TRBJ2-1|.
ASSLGQPSANEQF
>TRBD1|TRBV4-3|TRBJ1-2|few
ASSKEQGYGYT
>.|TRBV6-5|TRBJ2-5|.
ASSYQGLSRETQY